This T cell receptor (beta chain) was found in a study of blood T cells in healthy people across ages. The CDR3 loop spans 15 amino acids. The V and J ends lost 1 base and 2 bases, in that order; junction bases with no gene match: 4. In germline, CDR1 is DFQATT, CDR2 SNEGSKA (reference sequence). Study outcomes and limitations: A conclusive naive versus antigen-experienced comparison was prevented by the unsorted PBMCs.

Together with a sample-barcoded 5' primer, a J-beta primer mix was included in a second PCR lasting roughly 6 to 12 cycles. In TCRdb, the 5' RACE reads were re-called with MiXCR into one record per CDR3 protein. The sample has over 700,000 distinct CDR3 sequences; around 25% are singletons. Many counts were recorded for this clonotype. Its antigen is still unknown. The data were also submitted as part of a second study, on T cells of mothers and their children. In that study: The authors added sample barcodes and 2-4 random nucleotides using the M1S primer of the second PCR.

The TCR sequence derives from a boy younger than 18 in good health. Sequencing used blood. The chain links TRBV20-1 to TRBJ2-2, with 7 bases aligning to TRBD1. CDR3 DNA sequence: TGCAGTGCTAGAGCGGGGACAGCTAACACCGGGGAGCTGTTTTTT. Amino acid sequence: CSARAGTANTGELFF.